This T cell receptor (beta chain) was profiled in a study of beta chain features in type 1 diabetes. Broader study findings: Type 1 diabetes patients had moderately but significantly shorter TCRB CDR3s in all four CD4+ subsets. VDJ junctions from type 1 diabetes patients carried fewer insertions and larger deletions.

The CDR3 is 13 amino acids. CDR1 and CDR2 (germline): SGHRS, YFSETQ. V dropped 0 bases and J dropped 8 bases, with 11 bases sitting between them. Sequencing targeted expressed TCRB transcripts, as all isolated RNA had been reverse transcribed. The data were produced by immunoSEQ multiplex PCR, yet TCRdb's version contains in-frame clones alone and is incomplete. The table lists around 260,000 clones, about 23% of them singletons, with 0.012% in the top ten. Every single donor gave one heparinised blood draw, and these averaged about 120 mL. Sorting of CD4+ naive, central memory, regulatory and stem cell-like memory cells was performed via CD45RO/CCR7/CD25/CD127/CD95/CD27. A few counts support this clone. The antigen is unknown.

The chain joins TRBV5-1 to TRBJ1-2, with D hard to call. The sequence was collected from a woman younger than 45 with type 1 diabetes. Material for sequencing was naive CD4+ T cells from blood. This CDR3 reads CASSLDGEGGYTF. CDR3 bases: TGCGCCAGCAGCTTGGACGGAGAAGGAGGCTACACCTTC.